What follows are 27 T cell receptor beta chains derived from one specimen sequenced in a study of cytomegalovirus exposure and HLA in healthy donors. The study ran its PCR with 60 Vbeta and 13 Jbeta primers. The assay was immunoSEQ multiplex PCR, and TCRdb's table has in-frame clones only and misses some. The sample lists about 130,000 clones, roughly 70% occurring once. Sequencing was performed on PBMCs. The receptors stem from a woman aged 40 to 55 in good health and CMV-seropositive.

The V and J genes are TRBV30 and TRBJ1-4; D uncertain. Trimming cost V 0 bases and J 8 bases, with 10 bases left between them. This CDR3 has 13 residues. Germline CDR1 reads GTSNPN; CDR2 reads SVGIG (reference sequence). The CDR3 sequence is CAWSVRVREKLFF. CDR3 nucleotides: TGTGCCTGGAGTGTACGGGTACGAGAAAAACTGTTTTTT.

The V call is TRBV5-6, the J call TRBJ1-2; no definite D call. CDR1 is SGHDT, CDR2 YYEEEE, per germline. Trimming cost V 1 base and J 4 bases, with 11 bases left between them. This CDR3 has 14 residues. The CDR3 DNA reads TGTGCCAGCAGCTTGAATTTAGATATCTATGGCTACACCTTC. Residues: CASSLNLDIYGYTF.

For the CDR3, the DNA is TGTGCCAGCAGCTTAGATGGCAGGATTCAAGAGACCCAGTACTTC. It is translated as CASSLDGRIQETQYF. J is TRBJ2-5 and V is TRBV7-8; the D is unclear. Trimming cost V 1 base and J 2 bases, with 11 bases left between them. CDR1 and CDR2 from the germline V gene are SGHVS and FQNEAQ. The CDR3 totals 15 residues.

The chain combines TRBV7-6 with TRBJ1-1, with TRBD1 matching 8 bases. The trim removed 1 base at V and 4 bases at J, leaving 5 bases unmatched. Germline V gene lookup returns CDR1 SGHVS and CDR2 FNYEAQ. This CDR3 has 15 amino acids. CDR3: CASSLGRTGSTEAFF. CDR3 nucleotide sequence: TGTGCCAGCAGCTTAGGGCGGACAGGGAGCACTGAAGCTTTCTTT.

V gene TRBV4-3 combines with J gene TRBJ1-5; D gene uncertain. Germline V gene data show CDR1 as LGHNA and CDR2 as YSLEER. The V and J ends lost 0 bases and 0 bases respectively, with 12 bases between them. The CDR3 length is 17 residues. In nucleotides, the CDR3 is TGCGCCAGCAGCCAAGATTTACAGCACAATAGCAATCAGCCCCAGCATTTT. This sequence encodes CASSQDLQHNSNQPQHF.

This chain joins TRBV30 and TRBJ2-7; 7 bases line up with TRBD1. The CDR3 has 13 amino acids. V was pared by 3 bases and J by 1 base, with 3 bases of the junction left unmatched. The germline V gene encodes CDR1 GTSNPN and CDR2 SVGIG (reference sequence). The CDR3 spells CAWSVGQSYEQYF. The CDR3 DNA sequence: TGTGCCTGGAGCGTGGGACAGTCCTACGAGCAGTACTTC.

Only a few counts were recorded for this clone. The chain employs TRBV30 and TRBJ2-4; possibly TRBD1 for D (5 bases). CDR1 is GTSNPN, CDR2 SVGIG, per germline (reference sequence). The CDR3 is 20 amino acids. V was cut by 0 bases and J by 0 bases, with 24 bases left in between. Here the CDR3 DNA reads TGTGCCTGGAGTGTATCTTTAAGGACAAGGCTCGTTCTAGCCAAAAACATTCAGTACTTC. It is translated as CAWSVSLRTRLVLAKNIQYF.

The chain couples TRBV28 to TRBJ2-7, with 12 bases lining up with TRBD1. Unmatched junction bases numbered 9, after V lost 6 bases and J lost 6 bases. The CDR3 is 15 amino acids. Germline CDR1 reads MDHEN; CDR2 reads SYDVKM. The CDR3 loop reads CASSLTGTGGREQYF. The CDR3 DNA sequence: TGTGCCAGCAGCCTAACCGGGACAGGGGGCCGCGAGCAGTACTTC.

The J gene is TRBJ1-1, the V gene TRBV27, with D unresolved. CDR3 length: 13 residues. The germline V gene has CDR1 MNHEY and CDR2 SMNVEV (reference sequence). With 5 bases removed from V and 0 bases from J, the gap between germline ends came to 7 bases. The CDR3 sequence is CASSRTVNTEAFF. The CDR3 DNA sequence: TGTGCCAGCAGTAGGACTGTGAACACTGAAGCTTTCTTT.

The chain combines TRBV5-1 with TRBJ2-7; the match to TRBD1 covers 8 bases. V was clipped by 0 bases and J by 3 bases; unmatched bases: 5. Germline loops: CDR1 SGHRS, CDR2 YFSETQ. This CDR3 spans 15 amino acids. CDR3 in amino acids: CASSLAGGPLYEQYF. The CDR3 DNA sequence: TGCGCCAGCAGCTTGGCAGGGGGCCCGCTCTACGAGCAGTACTTC.

This clone was counted a few times. The CDR3 loop reads CASQGAGGLEQYF. DNA for the CDR3: TGTGCCTCTCAGGGGGCGGGAGGGCTCGAGCAGTACTTC. The chain carries TRBV5-4 and TRBJ2-7; D is possibly TRBD2 (9 bases). The germline V gene has CDR1 SGHNT and CDR2 YYREEE (reference sequence). V lost 10 bases and J 6 bases, leaving 20 bases between the germline ends. This CDR3 comprises 13 residues.

This clone was seen more than once but under ten times. DNA of the CDR3: TGCAGCGTCCTACCGGGACGGGGGGAGACCCAGTACTTC. This gives the protein CSVLPGRGETQYF. The chain joins TRBV29-1 to TRBJ2-5, with a tentative D call TRBD2 (6 bases). V was cut by 6 bases and J by 5 bases, with 16 bases left in between. From germline, CDR1 is SQVTM and CDR2 ANQGSEA. The CDR3 contains 13 residues. The full variable domain, its missing parts supplied by reference TRBV29-1 and TRBJ2-5, is SAVISQKPSRDICQRGTSLTIQCQVDSQVTMMFWYRQQPGQSLTLIATANQGSEATYESGFVIDKFPISRPNLTFSTLTVSNMSPEDSSIYLCSVLPGRGETQYFGPGTRLLVL.

The V gene is TRBV6-4, the J gene TRBJ2-2; 9 bases align to TRBD1. J was trimmed by 1 base and V by 0 bases; bases with no gene match: 15. Germline CDR1 and CDR2: MRHNA and SNTAGT. This CDR3 is built from 21 residues. The CDR3 nucleotides are TGTGCCAGCAGTGACTCGTACAGGGGGCCACGGGATGGCCAGAACACCGGGGAGCTGTTTTTT. Amino acid sequence: CASSDSYRGPRDGQNTGELFF.

The CDR3 reads CASSITSGQPYGYTF. In nucleotides, the CDR3 is TGTGCCAGTAGTATAACGAGTGGACAGCCCTATGGCTACACCTTC. The gene calls are TRBV19 and TRBJ1-2, with a possible D match to TRBD1 (6 bases). Germline CDR1 LNHDA, CDR2 SQIVND (reference sequence). V was clipped by 2 bases and J by 4 bases, with 14 bases between them. The CDR3 runs to 15 residues.

The V call is TRBV5-4, the J call TRBJ2-5; 10 bases agree with TRBD2. CDR3 size: 14 residues. Germline CDR1 SGHNT, CDR2 YYREEE (reference sequence). With V trimmed by 4 bases and J by 5 bases, 5 bases remained unmatched. CDR3 residues: CASSTGLARETQYF. CDR3 bases: TGTGCCAGCAGCACGGGACTAGCGAGGGAGACCCAGTACTTC.

V gene TRBV6-6 combines with J gene TRBJ1-1; TRBD1 agrees at 7 bases. The trim removed 5 bases at V and 0 bases at J, leaving 9 bases unmatched. The CDR3 has 16 amino acids. Germline lookup yields CDR1 MNHNY and CDR2 SVGAGI (reference sequence). The CDR3 loop reads CASSLRTGVMNTEAFF. DNA of the CDR3: TGTGCCAGCAGTCTGAGGACAGGAGTCATGAACACTGAAGCTTTCTTT.

Only one count was recorded for this clone. The rearrangement links TRBV7-9 to TRBJ2-7, with TRBD1 matching 11 bases. The V and J ends lost 5 bases and 5 bases, in that order; junction bases with no gene match: 8. This CDR3 has 15 amino acids. Per the germline V gene, CDR1 is SEHNR and CDR2 is FQNEAQ (reference sequence). CDR3 coding DNA: TGTGCCAGCAGCACACGGGGACAGGGGGTCGACGAGCAGTACTTC. It encodes CASSTRGQGVDEQYF.

The chain carries TRBV30 and TRBJ1-1, with 7 bases matching TRBD1. This CDR3 contains 15 residues. V trimming: 4 bases; J trimming: 4 bases; junction bases outside the gene matches: 12. Germline V lookup: CDR1 GTSNPN, CDR2 SVGIG (reference sequence). The chain's CDR3 is CAWIHPGGTATEAFF. CDR3 nucleotide sequence: TGTGCCTGGATCCACCCGGGCGGGACAGCCACTGAAGCTTTCTTT. Together with reference TRBV30 and TRBJ1-1, the CDR3 gives the full variable domain: SQTIHQWPATLVQPVGSPLSLECTVEGTSNPNLYWYRQAAGRGLQLLFYSVGIGQISSEVPQNLSASRPQDRQFILSSKKLLLSDSGFYLCAWIHPGGTATEAFFGQGTRLTVV.

J is TRBJ1-3 and V is TRBV7-6; TRBD1 aligns across 12 bases. Germline CDR1 and CDR2: SGHVS and FNYEAQ. The CDR3 is 18 residues long. J gave up 1 base and V 4 bases, and 8 bases lay outside the gene matches. CDR3 sequence: CASSWDRGPSPSGNTIYF. DNA of the CDR3: TGTGCCAGCAGCTGGGACAGGGGGCCTTCTCCTTCTGGAAACACCATATATTTT.

This clone was found a few times. This rearrangement joins TRBV9 to TRBJ2-5, with TRBD2 matching 15 bases. Matching the DNA end better, TRBJ2-7 makes the J call doubtful. The CDR3 sequence is 19 residues long. Germline values: CDR1 SGDLS, CDR2 YYNGEE. CDR3 nucleotide sequence: TGTGCCAGCAGCGTAACAGCCGGGACTAGCGGGAGGTCCTCCTACGAGCAGTACTTC. Translating it yields CASSVTAGTSGRSSYEQYF.

The chain employs TRBV9 and TRBJ1-5; D possibly corresponds to TRBD1 (6 bases). Germline-derived CDR1 and CDR2 are SGDLS and YYNGEE. The CDR3 runs 14 residues. V gave up 5 bases and J gave up 6 bases, with 15 bases separating them. CDR3 amino acids: CASSKDSYSQPQHF. CDR3 nucleotide sequence: TGTGCCAGCAGTAAGGACAGTTATAGTCAGCCCCAGCATTTT.

This clone was counted only a few times. The CDR3, as DNA: TGTGCCAGCAGTTACTCGCGAGGAGAGACCCAGTACTTC. This gives the protein CASSYSRGETQYF. The chain recombines TRBV6-5 with TRBJ2-5; no reliable D call. The CDR3 runs 13 residues. Trimming shortened V by 0 bases and J by 4 bases, and 6 bases separated the two germline ends. Germline V gene lookup returns CDR1 MNHEY and CDR2 SVGAGI.

The chain links TRBV6-1 to TRBJ2-1; D is perhaps TRBD1 (6 bases). Per germline, CDR1 MNHNS and CDR2 SASEGT. This CDR3 has 11 residues. The V gene lost 4 bases and the J gene lost 16 bases, with 14 bases spanning the gap. The CDR3 bases are TGTGCCAGCAGTGTGGACAGTGTTGACTTCTTC. It encodes CASSVDSVDFF.

The sample holds one count of this clone. The chain uses TRBV7-2 and TRBJ1-1; tentative D call: TRBD1 (6 bases). V dropped 6 bases and J dropped 1 base, with 12 bases sitting between them. The germline CDR1 and CDR2 sequences are SGHTA and FQGNSA. This CDR3 spans 14 amino acids. The CDR3 reads CASRKNRANTEAFF. The CDR3 DNA follows: TGTGCCAGCAGGAAAAACAGGGCGAACACTGAAGCTTTCTTT. Drawing the rest from reference TRBV7-2 and TRBJ1-1, the complete variable domain is GAGVSQSPSNKVTEKGKDVELRCDPISGHTALYWYRQSLGQGLEFLIYFQGNSAPDKSGLPSDRFSAERTGGSVSTLTIQRTQQEDSAVYLCASRKNRANTEAFFGQGTRLTVV.

The rearrangement uses TRBV5-6 and TRBJ2-1, with TRBD2 identical over 10 bases. Germline CDR1 reads SGHDT; CDR2 reads YYEEEE. CDR3 length: 16 amino acids. V gave up 4 bases and J gave up 5 bases; unmatched junction bases: 9. The CDR3 DNA reads as TGTGCCAGCAGCATAGGGTTCGGACTAGCGGACAATGAGCAGTTCTTC. Translated: CASSIGFGLADNEQFF.

This chain joins TRBV6-1 and TRBJ1-5, with 8 bases identical to TRBD1. This CDR3 has 15 amino acids. J was trimmed by 6 bases and V by 5 bases; bases with no gene match: 9. Germline CDR1 MNHNS, CDR2 SASEGT. In DNA form, the CDR3 reads TGTGCCAGCAGTTTACAGGGGGTTCCTAGTCAGCCCCAGCATTTT. This translates into CASSLQGVPSQPQHF.

The chain recombines TRBV7-8 with TRBJ1-1, with a possible D match to TRBD1 (6 bases). Trimming removed 3 bases from V and 4 bases from J, with 9 bases in between. Germline loops: CDR1 SGHVS, CDR2 FQNEAQ. The CDR3 contains 13 residues. CDR3 in amino acids: CASSLAGVTEAFF. The CDR3 DNA reads as TGTGCCAGCAGCTTGGCAGGGGTCACTGAAGCTTTCTTT.